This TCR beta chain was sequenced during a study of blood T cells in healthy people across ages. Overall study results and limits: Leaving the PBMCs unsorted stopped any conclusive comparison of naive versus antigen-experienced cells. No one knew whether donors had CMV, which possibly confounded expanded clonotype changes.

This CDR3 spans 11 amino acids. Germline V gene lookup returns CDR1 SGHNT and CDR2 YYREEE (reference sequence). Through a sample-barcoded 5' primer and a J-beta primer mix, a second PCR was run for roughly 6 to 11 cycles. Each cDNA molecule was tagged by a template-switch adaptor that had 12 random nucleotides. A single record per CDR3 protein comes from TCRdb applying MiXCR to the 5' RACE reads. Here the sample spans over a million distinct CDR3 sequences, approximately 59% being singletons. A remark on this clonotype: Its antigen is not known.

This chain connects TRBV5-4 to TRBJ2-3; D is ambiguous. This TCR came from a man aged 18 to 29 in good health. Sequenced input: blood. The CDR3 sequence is CSDDPQDTQYF. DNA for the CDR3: TGTTCGGACGACCCACAAGATACGCAGTATTTT.